These 21 T cell receptor beta chains originate from one sample sequenced in a study of blood T cell repertoires in COVID-19. Clones were read by immunoSEQ multiplex PCR, and TCRdb kept only the in-frame ones, dropping some. There are approximately 220,000 clones in the sample; 80% to 90% occur only once, and about 4% lies in the top ten. Sample: PBMCs or T cells enriched from blood (not recorded which). These TCRs come from a woman between 35 and 50 years old with acute COVID-19.

CDR3 nucleotide sequence: TGTGCCAGCGGGTCCGGGACAAGGAACACTGAAGCTTTCTTT. It is translated as CASGSGTRNTEAFF. The chain uses TRBV2 and TRBJ1-1; the D gene is possibly TRBD1 (6 bases). V was trimmed by 8 bases and J by 1 base, leaving 14 bases between them. The CDR3 runs 14 residues. Germline V gene data show CDR1 as SNHLY and CDR2 as FYNNEI.

The CDR3 DNA reads as TGTGCCAGCAGTGAATTAGGGGGCACAGATACGCAGTATTTT. The encoded protein is CASSELGGTDTQYF. The rearrangement uses TRBV6-1 and TRBJ2-3, with D tentatively TRBD1 (5 bases). The CDR3 extends over 14 amino acids. V shed 2 bases and J shed 1 base, with 7 bases lying between them. Germline lookup yields CDR1 MNHNS and CDR2 SASEGT.

This rearrangement joins TRBV25-1 to TRBJ1-1, with 8 positions matching TRBD1. This CDR3 spans 17 amino acids. Trimming at V came to 8 bases and at J to 0 bases, leaving 14 bases not matched to a gene. The germline V gene encodes CDR1 MGHDK and CDR2 SYGVNS. The CDR3 sequence is CASQGVPRTGLNTEAFF. DNA for the CDR3: TGTGCCAGCCAGGGGGTACCGAGGACAGGGCTGAACACTGAAGCTTTCTTT.

This sequence joins TRBV19 and TRBJ2-5, with 7 bases that match TRBD2. This CDR3 has 15 amino acids. CDR1 is LNHDA and CDR2 is SQIVND in the germline V gene (reference sequence). V lost 1 base and J lost 4; bases outside the gene matches: 6. The CDR3: CASSIGGWGGETQYF. The CDR3 DNA reads as TGTGCCAGTAGTATAGGAGGGTGGGGGGGAGAGACCCAGTACTTC.

J is TRBJ1-1 and V is TRBV6-5; 7 bases map to TRBD1. The germline CDR1 and CDR2 sequences are MNHEY and SVGAGI. This CDR3 spans 16 amino acids. After removal of 2 bases from V and 5 bases from J, the junction contained 11 bases not matched to a gene. The CDR3 coding sequence is TGTGCCAGCAGTTACGAAGGGGGCCTAAGTGGAACTGAAGCTTTCTTT. This translates into CASSYEGGLSGTEAFF.

The chain recombines TRBV6-5 with TRBJ1-1; TRBD1 might be the D (5 bases). Germline loops: CDR1 MNHEY, CDR2 SVGAGI. V dropped 7 bases and J dropped 0 bases, with 9 bases sitting between them. CDR3 length equals 13 residues. In DNA form, the CDR3 reads TGTGCCAGCAAAATGACAGTGAACACTGAAGCTTTCTTT. Encoded protein: CASKMTVNTEAFF.

The gene calls are TRBV9 and TRBJ1-1; tentative D call: TRBD1 (5 bases). V lost 4 bases and J 2 bases, leaving 15 bases between the germline ends. Germline V gene lookup returns CDR1 SGDLS and CDR2 YYNGEE. CDR3 length equals 15 residues. The CDR3 is CASSSGTRSNTEAFF. CDR3 DNA: TGTGCCAGCAGCTCTGGGACTCGTTCCAACACTGAAGCTTTCTTT. Based on the CDR3 plus reference TRBV9 and TRBJ1-1, the full variable domain is DSGVTQTPKHLITATGQRVTLRCSPRSGDLSVYWYQQSLDQGLQFLIQYYNGEERAKGNILERFSAQQFPDLHSELNLSSLELGDSALYFCASSSGTRSNTEAFFGQGTRLTVV.

This sequence joins TRBV5-1 and TRBJ2-1; tentative D call: TRBD2 (6 bases). This CDR3 is 15 amino acids long. CDR1 and CDR2 (germline): SGHRS, YFSETQ. The V end lost 0 bases, the J end lost 5 bases, and 12 bases lay between the germline ends. CDR3 protein: CASSLAPGLNNEQFF. The CDR3 DNA is TGCGCCAGCAGCTTGGCCCCGGGACTTAACAATGAGCAGTTCTTC.

The rearrangement links TRBV24-1 to TRBJ2-2; TRBD2 matches at 7 bases. V shed 6 bases and J 0 bases; nucleotides not matched to a gene: 0. The CDR3 is 14 amino acids. CDR1 KGHDR and CDR2 SFDVKD come from the germline V gene. Written as DNA, the CDR3 is TGTGCCACCAGTAGCGGGACGAACACCGGGGAGCTGTTTTTT. Translated: CATSSGTNTGELFF.

The genes are TRBV19 and TRBJ2-1, with TRBD1 identical over 9 bases. The CDR3 has 13 residues. Germline V CDR1 and CDR2: LNHDA, SQIVND (reference sequence). The V and J ends lost 5 bases and 8 bases, in that order; junction bases with no gene match: 4. The CDR3 DNA sequence: TGTGCCAGTAGTGGGACAGGGTTGCATGAGCAGTTCTTC. Amino acid sequence: CASSGTGLHEQFF.

The chain carries TRBV7-7 and TRBJ2-3; a weak D match, TRBD1 (5 bases). Germline values: CDR1 SSHAT, CDR2 FNYEAQ (reference sequence). Between the trimmed V and J ends, which lost 8 bases and 0 bases, there was a span of 15 bases. There are 15 residues in the CDR3. CDR3 protein: CASARRAGSTDTQYF. The CDR3 DNA follows: TGTGCCAGCGCCCGTCGAGCAGGGAGCACAGATACGCAGTATTTT.

V is TRBV6-4 and J is TRBJ2-2, with 8 nucleotides matching TRBD1. V shed 3 bases and J 5 bases; nucleotides not matched to a gene: 5. This CDR3 has 15 residues. Germline loops: CDR1 MRHNA, CDR2 SNTAGT. DNA of the CDR3: TGTGCCAGCAGTGAAAAGGGGACAGGTACCGGGGAGCTGTTTTTT. It translates to CASSEKGTGTGELFF.

The chain is built from TRBV19 and TRBJ1-5, with D maybe TRBD1 (5 bases). Germline CDR1 reads LNHDA; CDR2 reads SQIVND (reference sequence). The CDR3 contains 16 residues. V was shortened by 6 bases and J by 3 bases, with 18 bases between the two germline ends. CDR3 in DNA: TGTGCCAGTAGGGGTCTTTCAGGGACTTCCAATCAGCCCCAGCATTTT. This gives the protein CASRGLSGTSNQPQHF.

V usage is TRBV5-8 and J usage is TRBJ1-1, with a weak D call TRBD1 (5 bases). From germline, CDR1 is SGHTS and CDR2 YDEGEE. The CDR3 runs 15 residues. Trimming cost V 1 base and J 5 bases, with 15 bases left between them. The DNA of the CDR3 is TGTGCCAGCAGCTTGTCAGCCAGGGAAGGAACTGAAGCTTTCTTT. Residues: CASSLSAREGTEAFF.

The chain is built from TRBV7-2 and TRBJ1-1, with 8 bases fitting TRBD1. CDR3 length: 14 residues. Unmatched junction bases numbered 5, after V lost 4 bases and J lost 4 bases. Germline lookup yields CDR1 SGHTA and CDR2 FQGNSA. CDR3 protein: CASSSNRGGTEAFF. CDR3 DNA sequence: TGTGCCAGCAGCTCGAACAGGGGGGGCACTGAAGCTTTCTTT.

The chain recombines TRBV29-1 with TRBJ1-1, with D tentatively TRBD1 (5 bases). V lost 3 bases and J 4 bases, leaving 18 bases between the germline ends. The CDR3 has 15 residues. The germline V gene encodes CDR1 SQVTM and CDR2 ANQGSEA. The CDR3 here is CSVELLGASFTEAFF. The CDR3 coding sequence is TGCAGCGTTGAGTTGTTAGGGGCCTCATTCACTGAAGCTTTCTTT.

This chain links TRBV5-6 with TRBJ1-6; TRBD1 matches at 7 bases. This CDR3 contains 16 residues. Germline V lookup: CDR1 SGHDT, CDR2 YYEEEE. V was pared by 4 bases and J by 6 bases, with 10 bases of the junction left unmatched. CDR3 sequence reads: CASSRTGLTPNSPLHF. CDR3 in DNA: TGTGCCAGCAGCCGGACAGGTTTGACTCCTAATTCACCCCTCCACTTT.

The chain carries TRBV19 and TRBJ1-2; tentatively, D is TRBD1 (5 bases). The V end was cut by 4 bases, the J end by 1 base, with 7 bases between. There are 13 residues in the CDR3. The germline CDR1 and CDR2 sequences are LNHDA and SQIVND (reference sequence). The CDR3 reads CASSRGGNYGYTF. DNA for the CDR3: TGTGCCAGTAGTAGGGGGGGTAACTATGGCTACACCTTC.

A single count supports this clone. The gene calls are TRBV3-1 (or the pseudogene TRBV3-2) and TRBJ1-4, with 8 bases lining up with TRBD1. The CDR3 length is 15 residues. Germline V gene data show CDR1 as LGHDT and CDR2 as YNNKEL (reference sequence). Trimming removed 0 bases from V and 10 bases from J; junction bases left unmatched: 7. CDR3 bases: TGTGCCAGCAGCCAAGATTCGGCAGGGGGCCGAAAACTGTTTTTT. Its protein is CASSQDSAGGRKLFF.

The chain recombines TRBV9 with TRBJ1-1, with 7 bases that match TRBD1. Germline lookup yields CDR1 SGDLS and CDR2 YYNGEE. The CDR3 loop spans 15 amino acids. Germline trimming cut 4 bases from V and 3 bases from J; bases unmatched to any gene: 9. CDR3 nucleotide sequence: TGTGCCAGCAGCCCGTACAGGGGTCCCTACACTGAAGCTTTCTTT. Amino acids: CASSPYRGPYTEAFF.

This chain uses TRBV7-3 with TRBJ2-3, with a tentative D call TRBD1 (6 bases). The CDR3 runs to 14 residues. The V end was cut by 3 bases, the J end by 5 bases, with 12 bases between. Looked up from germline, CDR1 is SGHTA and CDR2 is FQGTGA. CDR3 in amino acids: CASSFAGVGDTQYF. The CDR3 nucleotides are TGTGCCAGCAGCTTCGCAGGGGTCGGAGATACGCAGTATTTT.